This T cell receptor (beta chain) was identified in a study of beta chain features in type 1 diabetes. Study-wide points: Sequencing used cDNA, and cells with high TCR expression could therefore be over-represented. Compared with healthy donors, patients appeared to share more similar naive, central memory and regulatory TCRB repertoires.

In its sample, this clone was seen a few times. Its antigen remains unknown. Reverse transcription of all isolated RNA meant that expressed TCRB transcripts were sequenced. Sequenced naive, central memory and regulatory T cell samples produced an average of approximately 3.8 million reads. Repertoires were generated with immunoSEQ multiplex PCR, while TCRdb's copy carries only in-frame clones and drops some. The table lists about 220,000 clones, approximately 10% of them singletons. The CDR3 sequence is 14 residues long. V lost 4 bases and J lost 3; bases outside the gene matches: 5. CDR1 and CDR2 from the germline V gene are SQVTM and ANQGSEA.

The origin of this receptor is a man between 18 and 35 years old in good health. The sequencing input was central memory CD4+ T cells from blood. The rearrangement links TRBV29-1 to TRBJ2-1, with 8 bases matching TRBD1. The CDR3 protein is CSVGRDRSYNEQFF. CDR3 in DNA: TGCAGCGTTGGCCGGGACAGGAGCTACAATGAGCAGTTCTTC.